The 4 T cell receptor beta chains below all came from one sample that was sequenced in a study of T cell changes during pregnancy in multiple sclerosis. The protocol was immunoSEQ multiplex PCR, while the TCRdb copy is restricted to in-frame clones and leaves out a portion. This table has roughly 77,000 clones, 92% appearing once. The input for sequencing was peripheral blood, taken in the second trimester of pregnancy. All receptors come from a female donor with multiple sclerosis, enrolled in a pregnancy study.

The chain recombines TRBV6-1 with TRBJ2-1; TRBD2 is a possible D gene (6 bases). Germline values: CDR1 MNHNS, CDR2 SASEGT. CDR3 length: 14 amino acids. The germline V and J ends were trimmed by 6 bases and 0 bases, with 9 bases remaining between them. The CDR3 region is CASRVAASYNEQFF. CDR3 coding DNA: TGTGCCAGCAGAGTAGCGGCCTCCTACAATGAGCAGTTCTTC.

This clone has a handful of counts. The chain recombines TRBV6-4 with TRBJ1-1; 8 bases align to TRBD1. This CDR3 region has 14 residues. CDR1 MRHNA and CDR2 SNTAGT come from the germline V gene. The V and J ends lost 0 bases and 7 bases, in that order; junction bases with no gene match: 4. The CDR3 sequence: CASSDSQGANEAFF. CDR3 coding DNA: TGTGCCAGCAGTGACTCGCAGGGGGCAAATGAAGCTTTCTTT.

The chain combines TRBV27 with TRBJ2-4; TRBD1 might be the D (7 bases). CDR3 length equals 17 residues. Trimming removed 4 bases from V and 0 bases from J, with 16 bases in between. Germline loops: CDR1 MNHEY, CDR2 SMNVEV (reference sequence). CDR3 DNA sequence: TGTGCCAGCAGTTCCCGGGGGACAGCGCTAGCCAAAAACATTCAGTACTTC. Translation gives CASSSRGTALAKNIQYF.

J is TRBJ2-7 and V is TRBV27; 10 bases match TRBD2. Germline CDR1 reads MNHEY; CDR2 reads SMNVEV (reference sequence). This CDR3 has 16 residues. J was trimmed by 5 bases and V by 5 bases; bases with no gene match: 12. The CDR3 sequence: CASSPTSGKGWDEQYF. The DNA for the CDR3 is TGTGCCAGCAGTCCCACTAGCGGGAAGGGGTGGGACGAGCAGTACTTC.